The rows below give T cell receptor beta chains drawn from one sample of a study of cytomegalovirus exposure and HLA in healthy donors. Some clones are missing from TCRdb's copy, which holds only in-frame ones; the method was immunoSEQ multiplex PCR. The sample lists some 140,000 clones; 85% to 90% were seen once. Sample: PBMCs. The receptors originated from a young man in good health and CMV-seronegative. Both conserved end residues are trimmed from each CDR3.

v_gene	j_gene	CDR3aa
TRBV18	TRBJ2-1	ASSQSRFNEQF
TRBV6-1	TRBJ1-1	ASSEPGSGDTEAF
TRBV29-1	TRBJ1-1	SVEGQTNTEAF
TRBV25-1	TRBJ2-5	ASSEPNREETQY
TRBV6-5	TRBJ1-1	ASTLLAGMNTEAF
TRBV19	TRBJ2-1	ASSKNVDRDDEQF
TRBV2	TRBJ1-2	ASTESPQSGGYSGYT
TRBV13	TRBJ2-1	ASRGQGAFNEQF
TRBV19	TRBJ1-2	ASSIGTEPGYGYT
TRBV11-2	TRBJ2-2	ASSLEGEGHLGELF